Below, 24 T cell receptor beta chains from the same sample are listed, as sequenced in a study of radiation and T cells in renal cell carcinoma (dated by TCRdb to the early 2020s). This specimen's time point label, per the study, means: blood 2 weeks post-SBRT. The meaning of the sample's treatment or condition label: 15 Gy SBRT to primary tumor, nephrectomy 4 weeks later. Library creation used the immunoSEQ multiplex PCR assay. The table comes from immuneACCESS by way of TCRdb, which keeps in-frame sequences with V and J called. Part of the clones is missing from these tables; in studies checked, under half for an unresolved V gene and the rest for unknown reasons. The sample records 95,000 to 150,000 clones, about four fifths of which are singletons. The ten most abundant clones make up around 6.1% of the sample. The starting material was blood, obtained from a patient whose treatment included radiotherapy and nephrectomy. All receptors derive from a man in his fifties or sixties with renal cell carcinoma.

This rearrangement joins TRBV13 to TRBJ2-3; 11 positions match TRBD2. J was trimmed by 2 bases and V by 2 bases; bases with no gene match: 12. The germline CDR1 and CDR2 sequences are PRHDT and FYEKMQ (reference sequence). The CDR3 has 19 residues. Written as DNA, the CDR3 is TGTGCCAGCAGCTTAAGGACCGGGTTAGCGGGGGGGACCACAGATACGCAGTATTTT. It encodes CASSLRTGLAGGTTDTQYF.

In its sample, this clone ranks as medium-sized (0.01 to 0.1%). The CDR3 region has the DNA TGTGCCAGCAGCCATGGCGGAGGCAACTATGGCTACACCTTC. Protein: CASSHGGGNYGYTF. V and J are TRBV4-2 and TRBJ1-2; D is unclear. Germline V CDR1 and CDR2: LGHNA, YNFKEQ. The ends were cut back, 3 bases at V and 2 bases at J, with 10 bases in the middle. The CDR3 length is 14 residues.

In this sample, this clone turned up many times. The chain employs TRBV6-5 and TRBJ1-1, with a tentative D call TRBD1 (5 bases). The germline V gene encodes CDR1 MNHEY and CDR2 SVGAGI. The CDR3 totals 14 residues. Trimming pared 2 bases from V and 5 bases from J, leaving 12 bases between. CDR3 sequence (DNA): TGTGCCAGCAGTTACGGAAGGGGAGTGACTGAAGCTTTCTTT. It specifies CASSYGRGVTEAFF.

The chain uses TRBV19 and TRBJ2-1, with a possible D match to TRBD1 (5 bases). CDR1 is LNHDA, CDR2 SQIVND, per germline (reference sequence). CDR3 length equals 19 residues. The germline V and J ends were trimmed by 5 bases and 0 bases, with 23 bases remaining between them. The CDR3 sequence is CASSPNTGTQHLSYNEQFF. DNA for the CDR3: TGTGCCAGTAGTCCAAACACAGGTACCCAACACCTCTCCTACAATGAGCAGTTCTTC.

This clone occurred once. The DNA of the CDR3 is TGTGCCAGCAGCGTGGACAATCACAATGAGCAGTTCTTC. Its translation is CASSVDNHNEQFF. The chain employs TRBV9 and TRBJ2-1, with TRBD1 as a possible D gene (5 bases). The V end lost 2 bases, the J end lost 5 bases, and 8 bases lay between the germline ends. Germline V lookup: CDR1 SGDLS, CDR2 YYNGEE. The CDR3 is made up of 13 amino acids.

This clone came up a few times. This chain connects TRBV11-1 to TRBJ2-5; D is possibly TRBD2 (6 bases). V lost 1 base to trimming and J lost 7 bases, with 7 bases between them. CDR1 and CDR2 from the germline V gene are SGHAT and FQDESV (reference sequence). The CDR3 consists of 12 residues. CDR3 sequence reads: CASSLGAGTQYF. The CDR3 DNA follows: TGTGCCAGCAGCTTAGGAGCGGGGACCCAGTACTTC.

V and J are TRBV29-1 and TRBJ1-2; D is perhaps TRBD1 (5 bases). Germline CDR1 and CDR2: SQVTM and ANQGSEA. The CDR3 runs to 14 residues. V was pared by 5 bases and J by 4 bases, with 17 bases between. CDR3 in DNA: TGCAGCGTTACATACGACAGAGGGGTCTATGGCTACACCTTC. It codes for CSVTYDRGVYGYTF. The complete variable domain, with remaining parts taken from reference TRBV29-1 and TRBJ1-2, reads SAVISQKPSRDICQRGTSLTIQCQVDSQVTMMFWYRQQPGQSLTLIATANQGSEATYESGFVIDKFPISRPNLTFSTLTVSNMSPEDSSIYLCSVTYDRGVYGYTFGSGTRLTVV.

The genes are TRBV19 and TRBJ1-5; TRBD1 aligns across 8 bases. The CDR3 length is 15 residues. The V segment lost 8 bases and the J segment 5 bases; nucleotides outside the gene matches: 11. Germline assignment: CDR1 LNHDA and CDR2 SQIVND (reference sequence). The CDR3 DNA sequence: TGTGCCAGTTCGGCAGGGGGCGGCGGGGATCAGCCCCAGCATTTT. This encodes CASSAGGGGDQPQHF. Drawing the rest from reference TRBV19 and TRBJ1-5, the complete variable domain is DGGITQSPKYLFRKEGQNVTLSCEQNLNHDAMYWYRQDPGQGLRLIYYSQIVNDFQKGDIAEGYSVSREKKESFPLTVTSAQKNPTAFYLCASSAGGGGDQPQHFGDGTRLSIL.

J is TRBJ2-1 and V is TRBV2; maybe TRBD1 (5 bases). Trimming stripped 4 bases from V and 6 bases from J, with 10 bases between. Germline values: CDR1 SNHLY, CDR2 FYNNEI. The CDR3 is made up of 13 amino acids. The CDR3 is CASSGQSGNEQFF. As DNA, the CDR3 is TGTGCCAGCAGTGGACAGTCAGGCAATGAGCAGTTCTTC.

The V gene is TRBV6-1, the J gene TRBJ1-1; no clear D. Looked up from germline, CDR1 is MNHNS and CDR2 is SASEGT. The CDR3 has 14 amino acids. With 7 bases removed from V and 1 base from J, the gap between germline ends came to 13 bases. CDR3 in amino acids: CASTPATANTEAFF. CDR3 nucleotide sequence: TGTGCCAGCACCCCAGCGACCGCGAACACTGAAGCTTTCTTT.

This rearrangement joins TRBV7-9 to TRBJ2-5; weak D call: TRBD2 (6 bases). Between the trimmed V and J ends, which lost 1 base and 4 bases, there was a span of 19 bases. CDR1 is SEHNR and CDR2 is FQNEAQ in the germline V gene (reference sequence). This CDR3 has 17 amino acids. For the CDR3, the DNA is TGTGCCAGCAGCTTAGGAGGGGTCGGGAGTGGGTCAGAGACCCAGTACTTC. This sequence encodes CASSLGGVGSGSETQYF.

V gene TRBV4-1 combines with J gene TRBJ1-2; 10 positions match TRBD1. Trimming removed 4 bases from V and 8 bases from J; junction bases left unmatched: 13. This CDR3 has 16 residues. In germline, CDR1 is MGHRA, CDR2 YSYEKL. CDR3 bases: TGCGCCAGCAGCCTCTTAGAGATGGGACAGGGGCAGGGCTACACCTTC. Amino acid sequence: CASSLLEMGQGQGYTF.

The genes are TRBV6-5 and TRBJ2-7; 7 bases match TRBD1. The V gene end was trimmed by 2 bases and the J gene end by 4 bases; junction bases not matched to a gene: 11. Germline V gives CDR1 MNHEY, CDR2 SVGAGI. The CDR3 sequence is 16 residues long. The CDR3 bases are TGTGCCAGCAGTTACAGAAGACAGGGTGTAGTATACGAGCAGTACTTC. Protein product: CASSYRRQGVVYEQYF.

This sequence joins TRBV7-3 and TRBJ2-1; TRBD1 aligns across 7 bases. After removal of 3 bases from V and 8 bases from J, the junction contained 7 bases not matched to a gene. CDR1 and CDR2 (germline): SGHTA, FQGTGA. The CDR3 contains 14 residues. The DNA for the CDR3 is TGTGCCAGCAGCTTGACAGGGAGAATCGATGAGCAGTTCTTC. Translating gives CASSLTGRIDEQFF.

This clone has more than one count but fewer than ten. The chain uses TRBV5-6 and TRBJ2-2; TRBD2 matches at 14 bases. Germline V gives CDR1 SGHDT, CDR2 YYEEEE. V lost 4 bases, J lost 7 bases, and 9 bases stayed unmatched. This CDR3 spans 17 amino acids. In nucleotides, the CDR3 is TGTGCCAGCAGCCCGGGGACTAGCGGGAGAAGAAACGGGGAGCTGTTTTTT. It encodes CASSPGTSGRRNGELFF. The full variable domain, with the rest looked up from reference TRBV5-6 and TRBJ2-2, is DAGVTQSPTHLIKTRGQQVTLRCSPKSGHDTVSWYQQALGQGPQFIFQYYEEEERQRGNFPDRFSGHQFPNYSSELNVNALLLGDSALYLCASSPGTSGRRNGELFFGEGSRLTVL.

The V and J genes are TRBV5-1 and TRBJ1-1; D is perhaps TRBD1 (6 bases). V lost 5 bases to trimming and J lost 0 bases, with 17 bases between them. This CDR3 is built from 16 residues. Per the germline V gene, CDR1 is SGHRS and CDR2 is YFSETQ. In nucleotides, the CDR3 is TGCGCCAGCAGATGGTCAGAGGGGGGAATGAACACTGAAGCTTTCTTT. Its protein product is CASRWSEGGMNTEAFF.

This chain uses TRBV7-3 with TRBJ1-1; D remains unclear. V lost 4 bases, J lost 5 bases, and 8 bases lay in between. This CDR3 spans 12 amino acids. Germline loops: CDR1 SGHTA, CDR2 FQGTGA. The CDR3 loop reads CASSSGRTEAFF. In DNA form, the CDR3 reads TGTGCCAGCAGCTCCGGGAGGACTGAAGCTTTCTTT.

This clone came up a few times. The chain employs TRBV7-2 and TRBJ2-1; tentative D call: TRBD2 (7 bases). Trimming took off 5 bases at V and 4 bases at J, with 15 bases between the two ends. CDR1 SGHTA and CDR2 FQGNSA come from the germline V gene. The length of the CDR3 is 15 residues. CDR3 sequence: CASSVMRGHYNEQFF. The CDR3 bases are TGTGCCAGCAGCGTGATGCGGGGGCATTACAATGAGCAGTTCTTC.

This clone came up a few times. The rearrangement links TRBV29-1 to TRBJ1-2, with D possibly being TRBD1 (6 bases). The CDR3 loop spans 11 amino acids. V was pared by 4 bases and J by 4 bases, with 7 bases between. The germline CDR1 and CDR2 sequences are SQVTM and ANQGSEA. For the CDR3, the DNA is TGCAGCGTTGGAGGGGGCTATGGCTACACCTTC. It specifies CSVGGGYGYTF.

The CDR3 nucleotides read TGTGCCATACCGCAGGGGACCGCGAACACCGGGGAGCTGTTTTTT. It is translated as CAIPQGTANTGELFF. The chain carries TRBV10-3 and TRBJ2-2, with a possible D match to TRBD1 (6 bases). CDR1 is ENHRY, CDR2 SYGVKD, per germline. This CDR3 region has 15 residues. V lost 9 bases and J lost 0, with 14 bases in between.

The chain uses TRBV6-1 and TRBJ2-5, with D perhaps TRBD2 (6 bases). The germline V gene encodes CDR1 MNHNS and CDR2 SASEGT. Trimming pared 3 bases from V and 5 bases from J, leaving 19 bases between. This CDR3 contains 16 residues. The CDR3 nucleotides read TGTGCCAGCAGTGACTTTGAGACTAGAGTTTCGGAGACCCAGTACTTC. It is translated as CASSDFETRVSETQYF.

This chain uses TRBV4-1 with TRBJ2-7; TRBD1 is a possible D gene (6 bases). V was pared by 1 base and J by 4 bases, with 20 bases between. This CDR3 spans 17 amino acids. Germline values: CDR1 MGHRA, CDR2 YSYEKL. The CDR3 DNA is TGCGCCAGCAGCCAAGCGCAGTCAGGGGTGAAGAGGTACGAGCAGTACTTC. It encodes CASSQAQSGVKRYEQYF.

The rearrangement joins TRBV30 to TRBJ2-3, with TRBD1 matching over 11 bases. Per the germline V gene, CDR1 is GTSNPN and CDR2 is SVGIG (reference sequence). CDR3 length equals 15 residues. V lost 7 bases and J lost 3; bases outside the gene matches: 9. DNA of the CDR3: TGTGCCTCAACCCCCGGGACAGGGGGAACAGATACGCAGTATTTT. It codes for CASTPGTGGTDTQYF. The full variable domain, its missing parts supplied by reference TRBV30 and TRBJ2-3, is SQTIHQWPATLVQPVGSPLSLECTVEGTSNPNLYWYRQAAGRGLQLLFYSVGIGQISSEVPQNLSASRPQDRQFILSSKKLLLSDSGFYLCASTPGTGGTDTQYFGPGTRLTVL.

This sequence joins TRBV11-2 and TRBJ1-6; D is possibly TRBD1 (5 bases). The V gene's germline CDR1 is SGHAT and CDR2 FQNNGV. The CDR3 totals 14 residues. With 5 bases removed from V and 7 bases from J, the gap between germline ends came to 12 bases. CDR3 coding DNA: TGTGCCAGCAGCCGGGACGGACAAAATTCACCCCTCCACTTT. Its translation: CASSRDGQNSPLHF. The full variable domain, in which reference TRBV11-2 and TRBJ1-6 provide the parts outside the CDR3, is EAGVAQSPRYKIIEKRQSVAFWCNPISGHATLYWYQQILGQGPKLLIQFQNNGVVDDSQLPKDRFSAERLKGVDSTLKIQPAKLEDSAVYLCASSRDGQNSPLHFGNGTRLTVT.